Shown below are 11 T cell receptor beta chains from a single sample sequenced in a study of PD-1 blockade in classical Hodgkin lymphoma. This table comes from immunoSEQ multiplex PCR, and its TCRdb copy is limited to in-frame clones, with some not included. The table includes roughly 68,000 clones, over 90% detected once. Time point defined: newly diagnosed, previously untreated cHL patient sample. The specimen sequenced was peripheral blood mononuclear cells (PBMCs). Source of these receptors: a human donor with classical Hodgkin lymphoma.

The table lists this clone with a count of one. The chain carries TRBV9 and TRBJ2-7; 10 bases align to TRBD2. There are 16 residues in the CDR3. V lost 4 bases and J lost 4; bases outside the gene matches: 11. CDR1 and CDR2 from the germline V gene are SGDLS and YYNGEE. CDR3 sequence (DNA): TGTGCCAGCAGCCTCTCGGGGCTAGCGGGAGAGTACGAGCAGTACTTC. Translation gives CASSLSGLAGEYEQYF. The full variable domain, with the rest looked up from reference TRBV9 and TRBJ2-7, is DSGVTQTPKHLITATGQRVTLRCSPRSGDLSVYWYQQSLDQGLQFLIQYYNGEERAKGNILERFSAQQFPDLHSELNLSSLELGDSALYFCASSLSGLAGEYEQYFGPGTRLTVT.

The chain joins TRBV28 to TRBJ1-2; no clear D gene. This CDR3 contains 14 residues. Germline V gives CDR1 MDHEN, CDR2 SYDVKM. Trimming stripped 3 bases from V and 2 bases from J, with 10 bases between. The CDR3 loop is CASSFADGNYGYTF. CDR3 sequence (DNA): TGTGCCAGCAGTTTCGCAGACGGCAACTATGGCTACACCTTC.

The chain couples TRBV2 to TRBJ2-7; D possibly matches TRBD1 or TRBD2 (7 bases each). The germline gives CDR1 SNHLY, CDR2 FYNNEI. Trimming took 7 bases from V and 11 from J, leaving 15 bases between them. The CDR3 contains 11 residues. The CDR3 sequence is CASTTAGGEYF. In nucleotides, the CDR3 is TGTGCCAGCACAACGGCAGGGGGGGAGTACTTC.

This chain links TRBV29-1 with TRBJ2-5; a possible D gene is TRBD1 (6 bases). Germline loops: CDR1 SQVTM, CDR2 ANQGSEA. This CDR3 region has 12 residues. The V end lost 3 bases, the J end lost 5 bases, and 10 bases lay between the germline ends. The CDR3 sequence is CSVEWGLETQYF. In DNA, the CDR3 is TGCAGCGTTGAGTGGGGGCTTGAGACCCAGTACTTC.

Concerning this clone itself: The same CDR3 arises from other DNA sequences in this sample as well. The V and J genes are TRBV30 and TRBJ1-1, with a possible D match to TRBD1 (5 bases). The CDR3 has 13 amino acids. Germline V CDR1 and CDR2: GTSNPN, SVGIG (reference sequence). V lost 2 bases to trimming and J lost 1 base, with 8 bases between them. The CDR3, as DNA: TGTGCCTGGAGTCGGGGGACGAACACTGAAGCTTTCTTT. Protein sequence: CAWSRGTNTEAFF.

This chain connects TRBV7-9 to TRBJ2-1; 8 bases fit TRBD1. The ends lost 3 bases at V and 4 bases at J; junction bases unmatched: 2. The length of the CDR3 is 14 residues. The V gene's germline CDR1 is SEHNR and CDR2 FQNEAQ (reference sequence). The CDR3 coding sequence is TGTGCCAGCAGCTTGACAGGGGTGTACAATGAGCAGTTCTTC. Translating gives CASSLTGVYNEQFF.

The chain carries TRBV5-1 and TRBJ2-7, with D perhaps matching TRBD2 (5 bases). The CDR3 contains 15 residues. Trimming pared 0 bases from V and 0 bases from J, leaving 10 bases between. CDR1 is SGHRS, CDR2 YFSETQ, per germline. CDR3 bases: TGCGCCAGCAGCTTGGCCCCGGGGAGCTCCTACGAGCAGTACTTC. Translation: CASSLAPGSSYEQYF.

This clone was recorded once. The genes are TRBV6-6 and TRBJ2-7, with D possibly matching TRBD2 (5 bases). Germline values: CDR1 MNHNY, CDR2 SVGAGI (reference sequence). Trimming shortened V by 7 bases and J by 6 bases, and 13 bases separated the two germline ends. The CDR3 extends over 12 amino acids. CDR3 DNA: TGTGCCAGCAAAAGTACGGGGTCCGAGCAGTACTTC. Translated: CASKSTGSEQYF.

The chain couples TRBV29-1 to TRBJ2-1; possible D gene TRBD1, 6 bases. Germline V lookup: CDR1 SQVTM, CDR2 ANQGSEA. CDR3 size: 11 residues. Deletions cut 0 bases from V and 10 bases from J, with 7 bases between. The chain's CDR3 is CSVEEGGEQFF. The CDR3 region has the DNA TGCAGCGTTGAAGAAGGGGGAGAGCAGTTCTTC.

The chain employs TRBV23-1 and TRBJ2-1, with D possibly matching TRBD2 (7 bases). TRBV23-1 is labeled an ORF, and its function is uncertain. The CDR3 sequence is 16 residues long. With 8 bases removed from V and 6 bases from J, the gap between germline ends came to 23 bases. The CDR3 sequence: CASGKRGGNGGNEQFF. The CDR3 coding sequence is TGCGCCAGCGGAAAAAGGGGGGGGAATGGAGGCAATGAGCAGTTCTTC.

V is TRBV19 and J is TRBJ2-3; 7 nucleotides agree with TRBD2. Germline assignment: CDR1 LNHDA and CDR2 SQIVND (reference sequence). The CDR3 extends over 15 amino acids. Trimming at V came to 5 bases and at J to 6 bases, leaving 11 bases not matched to a gene. The CDR3 DNA reads as TGTGCCAGTAGTCCCCAGACTAGCACGTATGATACGCAGTATTTT. It is translated as CASSPQTSTYDTQYF.